Listed below are T cell receptor beta chains from one sample, sequenced in a study of blood T cells in healthy people across ages. TCRdb reanalysed the 5' RACE reads using MiXCR and keeps one entry per CDR3 protein. Here the sample spans some 1.6 million distinct CDR3 sequences, around 36% being singletons. The sequenced material came from blood. These receptors all come from a woman aged 25-40 years in good health. The CDR3 runs from the conserved cysteine through the conserved F or W. Each record gives: CDR3 DNA, CDR3 protein, clone size, D gene, V gene, J gene. D genes are given only for firm matches. Not every row has a clone size; where given, it reads once, few, many or a size class.

CDR3nt: TGTGCCAGCAGCGCCCCAGCGCCGGTCCTTGAGCAGTTCTTC
CDR3aa: CASSAPAPVLEQFF
abundance: few
d_gene: NA
v_gene: TRBV7-2
j_gene: TRBJ2-1

CDR3nt: TGTGCCAGCAGCGTAAGACCGGACACTGAAGCTTTCTTT
CDR3aa: CASSVRPDTEAFF
abundance: few
d_gene: NA
v_gene: TRBV9
j_gene: TRBJ1-1

CDR3nt: TGTGCCAGCAGCTTCGGTTTTCAGGGGGATATCCACGAGCAGTACTTC
CDR3aa: CASSFGFQGDIHEQYF
abundance: NA
d_gene: TRBD1
v_gene: TRBV7-7
j_gene: TRBJ2-7

CDR3nt: TGCAGTGCCAGCGGGGCATTCTCCTACGAGCAGTACTTC
CDR3aa: CSASGAFSYEQYF
abundance: few
d_gene: TRBD2
v_gene: TRBV20-1
j_gene: TRBJ2-7

CDR3nt: TGTGCCAGCAGTTTAGTTCTGTACAAGCAGTACTTC
CDR3aa: CASSLVLYKQYF
abundance: many
d_gene: NA
v_gene: TRBV12-3/TRBV12-4
j_gene: TRBJ2-7

CDR3nt: TGCAGTGTCTCGGGACAGGGAGATTACGAGCAGTACTTC
CDR3aa: CSVSGQGDYEQYF
abundance: NA
d_gene: TRBD1
v_gene: TRBV20-1
j_gene: TRBJ2-7

CDR3nt: TGTGCCAGCAGCGCTACAGGGTTCCACGAGCAGTACTTC
CDR3aa: CASSATGFHEQYF
abundance: many
d_gene: NA
v_gene: TRBV25-1
j_gene: TRBJ2-7

CDR3nt: TGTGCCAGTAGTACTCACGACAGGGAAGAAGAGACCCAGTACTTC
CDR3aa: CASSTHDREEETQYF
abundance: NA
d_gene: TRBD1
v_gene: TRBV19
j_gene: TRBJ2-5

CDR3nt: TGTGCCAGTCTTGGCGGACTTTACAATGAGCAGTTCTTC
CDR3aa: CASLGGLYNEQFF
abundance: NA
d_gene: NA
v_gene: TRBV2
j_gene: TRBJ2-1

CDR3nt: TGCAGTGCTAGACCTCTTTCTCGTCCAGGGCGAAGCAGTGAAGCTTTCTTT
CDR3aa: CSARPLSRPGRSSEAFF
abundance: NA
d_gene: NA
v_gene: TRBV20-1
j_gene: TRBJ1-1

CDR3nt: TGTGCCAGCAGCCAACAACTAGCGGGAAGGAATGAGCAGTTCTTC
CDR3aa: CASSQQLAGRNEQFF
abundance: NA
d_gene: TRBD2
v_gene: TRBV3-1
j_gene: TRBJ2-1

CDR3nt: TGTGCCATCAGTGCCCCTCCCCCGGGGAAAAACTATGGCTACACCTTC
CDR3aa: CAISAPPPGKNYGYTF
abundance: once
d_gene: NA
v_gene: TRBV10-3
j_gene: TRBJ1-2

CDR3nt: TGCAGTGCTAGAGGTCTAGCGGGAACAAATGAGCAGTTCTTC
CDR3aa: CSARGLAGTNEQFF
abundance: NA
d_gene: TRBD2
v_gene: TRBV20-1
j_gene: TRBJ2-1

CDR3nt: TGTGCCAGCAGCTCCCTTGTAGCTGGGGAGACCCAGTACTTC
CDR3aa: CASSSLVAGETQYF
abundance: few
d_gene: NA
v_gene: TRBV7-2
j_gene: TRBJ2-5

CDR3nt: TGTGCCAGCAGCGTAGCTACAGGGGGCGGACAAGAGACCCAGTACTTC
CDR3aa: CASSVATGGGQETQYF
abundance: NA
d_gene: TRBD1
v_gene: TRBV9
j_gene: TRBJ2-5

CDR3nt: TGTGCCAGCAGTGAACCTCCAGGAGGATCGCAGTATTTT
CDR3aa: CASSEPPGGSQYF
abundance: NA
d_gene: NA
v_gene: TRBV12-3/TRBV12-4
j_gene: TRBJ2-3

CDR3nt: TGTGCCAGCAGCTTTGTCGACGGGAACACTGAAGCTTTCTTT
CDR3aa: CASSFVDGNTEAFF
abundance: few
d_gene: NA
v_gene: TRBV3-1
j_gene: TRBJ1-1

CDR3nt: TGCAGCGCCCGGGACACCGAAAACACTGAAGCTTTCTTT
CDR3aa: CSARDTENTEAFF
abundance: NA
d_gene: NA
v_gene: TRBV29-1
j_gene: TRBJ1-1

CDR3nt: TGCGCCAGCAGCCCCCCCCAAGGGGCAGTTAGTGGCTACACCTTC
CDR3aa: CASSPPQGAVSGYTF
abundance: few
d_gene: NA
v_gene: TRBV4-1
j_gene: TRBJ1-2

CDR3nt: TGTGCCAACAGCCAAGAGCGGGGGGGAAGCCAAGAGACCCAGTACTTC
CDR3aa: CANSQERGGSQETQYF
abundance: few
d_gene: TRBD2
v_gene: TRBV3-1
j_gene: TRBJ2-5

CDR3nt: TGTGCCAGCAGTTCTCTACCTAGATCGGGGAGTTTTAACACTGAAGCTTTCTTT
CDR3aa: CASSSLPRSGSFNTEAFF
abundance: many
d_gene: NA
v_gene: TRBV11-2
j_gene: TRBJ1-1

CDR3nt: TGTGCCTGGAGTGTTGACAGGGGGCTTGGCTACACCTTC
CDR3aa: CAWSVDRGLGYTF
abundance: NA
d_gene: TRBD1
v_gene: TRBV30
j_gene: TRBJ1-2

CDR3nt: TGCAGTGCCGCTCCCGGGTCCGCAGATACGCAGTATTTT
CDR3aa: CSAAPGSADTQYF
abundance: few
d_gene: NA
v_gene: TRBV20-1
j_gene: TRBJ2-3

CDR3nt: TGTGTCAGCAGCCAAGTATCAGGACTAGCGGCCGCCGAGACCCAGTACTTC
CDR3aa: CVSSQVSGLAAAETQYF
abundance: NA
d_gene: TRBD2
v_gene: TRBV3-1
j_gene: TRBJ2-5

CDR3nt: TGTGCCAGCAGCCAAGATTACTACTCTGGGGCCAACGTCCTGACTTTC
CDR3aa: CASSQDYYSGANVLTF
abundance: many
d_gene: NA
v_gene: TRBV4-2
j_gene: TRBJ2-6

CDR3nt: TGTGCCAGCAGTATGGGCCCAGATACGAAGTATTTT
CDR3aa: CASSMGPDTKYF
abundance: NA
d_gene: NA
v_gene: TRBV10-1
j_gene: TRBJ2-3

CDR3nt: TGTGCCAGCAGTTACGGCAGGGGCGCCAGTCAGCCCCAGCATTTT
CDR3aa: CASSYGRGASQPQHF
abundance: NA
d_gene: NA
v_gene: TRBV6-6
j_gene: TRBJ1-5

CDR3nt: TGTGCCAGCAGCTTCAAGCGGGGGGGCACAGATACGCAGTATTTT
CDR3aa: CASSFKRGGTDTQYF
abundance: few
d_gene: TRBD2
v_gene: TRBV7-9
j_gene: TRBJ2-3

CDR3nt: TGCGCCAGCAGCCCAAAATATGCTACTAGCGGATACAATGAGCAGTTCTTC
CDR3aa: CASSPKYATSGYNEQFF
abundance: once
d_gene: TRBD2
v_gene: TRBV4-1
j_gene: TRBJ2-1

CDR3nt: TGTGCCAGCAGTTTAGTAGCGGGAGTTATGGACGAGCAGTACTTC
CDR3aa: CASSLVAGVMDEQYF
abundance: few
d_gene: TRBD2
v_gene: TRBV12-3/TRBV12-4
j_gene: TRBJ2-7

CDR3nt: TGCAGTGCAACGGACGGGACCTACGAGCGGTACTTC
CDR3aa: CSATDGTYERYF
abundance: few
d_gene: NA
v_gene: TRBV20-1
j_gene: TRBJ2-7

CDR3nt: TGTGCCACCAGCGTAGGGGGTCGGGTGAGCACTGAAGCTTTCTTT
CDR3aa: CATSVGGRVSTEAFF
abundance: NA
d_gene: NA
v_gene: TRBV15
j_gene: TRBJ1-1

CDR3nt: TGTGCCAGCTCACCGGGACAGACGACCCAGTACTTC
CDR3aa: CASSPGQTTQYF
abundance: NA
d_gene: TRBD1
v_gene: TRBV18
j_gene: TRBJ2-5

CDR3nt: TGTGCCAGCGGAAGAGCGGGAGGGCCGAATGAGCAGTTCTTC
CDR3aa: CASGRAGGPNEQFF
abundance: NA
d_gene: TRBD2
v_gene: TRBV3-1
j_gene: TRBJ2-1

CDR3nt: TGTGCCAGCAGGATACCGGGACAGTGGAACCCCCGGGAAGAGACCCAGTACTTC
CDR3aa: CASRIPGQWNPREETQYF
abundance: NA
d_gene: TRBD1
v_gene: TRBV27
j_gene: TRBJ2-5

CDR3nt: TGCGCCAGCAGCCAAGCAAGGGCAGGGGACGTTGGCACTGAAGCTTTCTTT
CDR3aa: CASSQARAGDVGTEAFF
abundance: NA
d_gene: NA
v_gene: TRBV4-1
j_gene: TRBJ1-1

CDR3nt: TGCGCCAGCAGCTTGCCAGTTTATTCTGGGGCCAACGTCCTGACTTTC
CDR3aa: CASSLPVYSGANVLTF
abundance: few
d_gene: NA
v_gene: TRBV5-1
j_gene: TRBJ2-6

CDR3nt: TGCAGTTCCAAGACTAGCGGGACCGCCGGGGAGACCCAGTACTTC
CDR3aa: CSSKTSGTAGETQYF
abundance: few
d_gene: TRBD2
v_gene: TRBV20-1
j_gene: TRBJ2-5

CDR3nt: TGCAGTGCTAGGGGGGACACCCTAGGGGTGCTGTTTTTT
CDR3aa: CSARGDTLGVLFF
abundance: NA
d_gene: NA
v_gene: TRBV20-1
j_gene: TRBJ2-2

CDR3nt: TGTGCCAGCAGCGAGATAGGAACAGGGGGGAGCTCTGGGGCCAACGTCCTGACTTTC
CDR3aa: CASSEIGTGGSSGANVLTF
abundance: few
d_gene: TRBD1
v_gene: TRBV3-1
j_gene: TRBJ2-6

CDR3nt: TGTGCCAGCAGCCAGGTCGGAGACGTAGATACGCAGTATTTT
CDR3aa: CASSQVGDVDTQYF
abundance: few
d_gene: NA
v_gene: TRBV3-1
j_gene: TRBJ2-3

CDR3nt: TGTGCCAGCAGCGGATGGGGGAGGGCTTCCTACAATGAGCAGTTCTTC
CDR3aa: CASSGWGRASYNEQFF
abundance: NA
d_gene: TRBD2
v_gene: TRBV5-4
j_gene: TRBJ2-1

CDR3nt: TGTGCCACCAGTGATTCACCACTAGCGGCCTACGAGCAGTACTTC
CDR3aa: CATSDSPLAAYEQYF
abundance: NA
d_gene: TRBD2
v_gene: TRBV24-1
j_gene: TRBJ2-7

CDR3nt: TGCAGTGCTCCGGAGAGCGGGGGTTTCCAAGAGACCCAGTACTTC
CDR3aa: CSAPESGGFQETQYF
abundance: few
d_gene: TRBD2
v_gene: TRBV20-1
j_gene: TRBJ2-5

CDR3nt: TGCAGTGCTAGAGGTTCCCTACAGGGGAGTGGCTACACCTTC
CDR3aa: CSARGSLQGSGYTF
abundance: NA
d_gene: TRBD1
v_gene: TRBV20-1
j_gene: TRBJ1-2

CDR3nt: TGCAGCGTTGGGCAGGGGGGAAACTGTGGCTACACCTTC
CDR3aa: CSVGQGGNCGYTF
abundance: NA
d_gene: TRBD1
v_gene: TRBV29-1
j_gene: TRBJ1-2

CDR3nt: TGCAGTGCTAGGGATCCTTTAAACTATGGCTACACCTTC
CDR3aa: CSARDPLNYGYTF
abundance: NA
d_gene: NA
v_gene: TRBV20-1
j_gene: TRBJ1-2

CDR3nt: TGCAGTGCTAGCTTGACAAGAACCTACGAGCAGTACTTC
CDR3aa: CSASLTRTYEQYF
abundance: few
d_gene: NA
v_gene: TRBV20-1
j_gene: TRBJ2-7

CDR3nt: TGTGCCAGCAGGGCCGGGACGGCTAGCTCCTACGAGCAGTACTTC
CDR3aa: CASRAGTASSYEQYF
abundance: once
d_gene: NA
v_gene: TRBV28
j_gene: TRBJ2-7

CDR3nt: TGTGCCAGCGGCCAAGGTGGGGCTGTGGGACAGGGGACTAGCGGGAGACCCTACAATGAGCAGTTCTTC
CDR3aa: CASGQGGAVGQGTSGRPYNEQFF
abundance: NA
d_gene: TRBD2
v_gene: TRBV4-2
j_gene: TRBJ2-1